This is a list of T cell receptor beta chains from one sample in a study of T cell responses to AZD1222 COVID-19 vaccine. Measured with immunoSEQ multiplex PCR; TCRdb has only the in-frame clones, and not every one. The sample lists about 180,000 clones; approximately 90% were seen once. The sequencing used peripheral blood, collected on day 0 of AZD1222 vaccination. These receptors all stem from an adult in good health. Each CDR3 is given with its conserved first and last residue. Fields, in order: V gene, D gene, clone size, J gene, CDR3 DNA, CDR3 protein. D genes are given only for firm matches. Only part of the rows carry a size: once, few, many, or a class if the clone is expanded.

V: TRBV5-1
D: TRBD2
size: few
J: TRBJ2-3
DNA: TGCGCCAGCACTGTAGCGGGGGACCGCACAGATACGCAGTATTTT
CDR3: CASTVAGDRTDTQYF

V: TRBV5-6
D: TRBD1
size: -
J: TRBJ1-2
DNA: TGTGCCAGCAGCGTGGGACAGGGTGGGGACTATGGCTACACCTTC
CDR3: CASSVGQGGDYGYTF

V: TRBV5-4
D: -
size: -
J: TRBJ1-6
DNA: TGTGCCAGCAGCCCCCAACAGGGCGGTTCACCCCTCCACTTT
CDR3: CASSPQQGGSPLHF

V: TRBV7-9
D: -
size: -
J: TRBJ1-6
DNA: TGTGCCAGCAGCTTTAGCGGCGACAGAAACCTCCACTTT
CDR3: CASSFSGDRNLHF

V: TRBV7-2
D: TRBD1
size: -
J: TRBJ1-3
DNA: TGTGCCAGCAGCTTATATTCGGGACAGGGTTCCCGGGACACCATATATTTT
CDR3: CASSLYSGQGSRDTIYF

V: TRBV19
D: TRBD2
size: -
J: TRBJ2-2
DNA: TGTGCCAGTACCATCCTCCCTAGCGGGGGGGCCAACACCGGGGAGCTGTTTTTT
CDR3: CASTILPSGGANTGELFF

V: TRBV6-4
D: TRBD1
size: -
J: TRBJ1-1
DNA: TGTGCCAGCAGTATGACAGGGGGGGAAACTGAAGCTTTCTTT
CDR3: CASSMTGGETEAFF

V: TRBV12-3/TRBV12-4
D: -
size: once
J: TRBJ2-7
DNA: TGTGCCAGCAGTTTATTACCCTACGAGCAGTACTTC
CDR3: CASSLLPYEQYF

V: TRBV6-5
D: -
size: -
J: TRBJ2-5
DNA: TGTGCCAGCAGTTACGGGGACTGGCAAGAGACCCAGTACTTC
CDR3: CASSYGDWQETQYF

V: TRBV5-5
D: -
size: once
J: TRBJ2-7
DNA: TGTGCCAGCAGCTTCGGCGCTTCCTACGAGCAGTACTTC
CDR3: CASSFGASYEQYF

V: TRBV5-6
D: TRBD1
size: -
J: TRBJ1-6
DNA: TGTGCCAGCCAAAAACAGGGGGATTCACCCCTCCACTTT
CDR3: CASQKQGDSPLHF

V: TRBV5-4
D: TRBD1
size: -
J: TRBJ1-1
DNA: TGTGCCAGCAGCTTACCAGACAGGGGCGGAACTGAAGCTTTCTTT
CDR3: CASSLPDRGGTEAFF

V: TRBV3-1/TRBV3-2
D: TRBD1
size: -
J: TRBJ1-2
DNA: TGTGCCAGCAGCCGCGGACAGGGGATCTATGGCTACACCTTC
CDR3: CASSRGQGIYGYTF

V: TRBV7-2
D: TRBD1
size: few
J: TRBJ2-7
DNA: TGTGCCAGCAGCTTAACGACAGGGGGCGCCTACGAGCAGTACTTC
CDR3: CASSLTTGGAYEQYF

V: TRBV5-4
D: TRBD2
size: -
J: TRBJ2-5
DNA: TGTGCCAGCGCGAGGAGCGGGGGGCCTGCCCAAGAGACCCAGTACTTC
CDR3: CASARSGGPAQETQYF

V: TRBV2
D: -
size: -
J: TRBJ2-2
DNA: TGTGCCAGCAGTGTCGTTCTTTTGAACACCGGGGAGCTGTTTTTT
CDR3: CASSVVLLNTGELFF

V: TRBV7-9
D: -
size: -
J: TRBJ2-1
DNA: TGTGCCAGCAGCTTAGTGCGCAATGAGCAGTTCTTC
CDR3: CASSLVRNEQFF

V: TRBV7-2
D: -
size: -
J: TRBJ1-2
DNA: TGTGCCAGCAGCTTATTATTAGGGGGAGCGGAAGGCTACACCTTC
CDR3: CASSLLLGGAEGYTF

V: TRBV27
D: TRBD1
size: few
J: TRBJ1-1
DNA: TGTGCCAGCAGTCCGGGACAGGGAAGGACTGAAGCTTTCTTT
CDR3: CASSPGQGRTEAFF